The 18 T cell receptor beta chains reported below all come from one sample, sequenced in a study of PD-1 blockade in classical Hodgkin lymphoma. The protocol was immunoSEQ multiplex PCR, while the TCRdb copy is restricted to in-frame clones and leaves out a portion. The data show tens of thousands of clones, about 93% seen once. Described time point: newly diagnosed, previously untreated cHL patient sample. Sequenced input: peripheral blood mononuclear cells (PBMCs). The receptors shown here come from a human donor with classical Hodgkin lymphoma.

This clone is a singleton in its sample. The chain carries TRBV7-9 and TRBJ2-3; D remains ambiguous. V gave up 3 bases and J gave up 2 bases, with 0 bases separating them. The CDR3 has 11 residues. The V gene's germline CDR1 is SEHNR and CDR2 FQNEAQ (reference sequence). CDR3 bases: TGTGCCAGCAGCTTCACAGATACGCAGTATTTT. Translated: CASSFTDTQYF.

The J gene is TRBJ2-3, the V gene TRBV5-1; D might be TRBD1 or TRBD2, each matching 5 bases. CDR1 SGHRS and CDR2 YFSETQ come from the germline V gene. V dropped 0 bases and J dropped 2 bases, with 10 bases sitting between them. The CDR3 spans 15 residues. Here the CDR3 reads CASSLGGANTDTQYF. Written as DNA, the CDR3 is TGCGCCAGCAGCTTGGGAGGGGCGAACACAGATACGCAGTATTTT.

This rearrangement joins TRBV29-1 to TRBJ2-5; TRBD2 agrees at 9 bases. This CDR3 is built from 14 residues. CDR1 and CDR2 from the germline V gene are SQVTM and ANQGSEA. Trimming at V came to 2 bases and at J to 5 bases, leaving 6 bases not matched to a gene. In DNA, the CDR3 is TGCAGCGTTGAATTGCGGGGGGGCCGGGAGACCCAGTACTTC. It codes for CSVELRGGRETQYF.

There are a few counts of this clone. The chain recombines TRBV9 with TRBJ1-1; a weak D match, TRBD1 (5 bases). The CDR3 contains 12 residues. V lost 6 bases to trimming and J lost 4 bases, with 10 bases between them. Germline V gene lookup returns CDR1 SGDLS and CDR2 YYNGEE. CDR3 coding DNA: TGTGCCAGCAACACTAGGGGCACTGAAGCTTTCTTT. It codes for CASNTRGTEAFF.

This chain links TRBV6-6 with TRBJ2-3; 10 bases map to TRBD1. V dropped 5 bases and J dropped 8; count of bases not matched to a gene: 4. Germline-derived CDR1 and CDR2 are MNHNY and SVGAGI (reference sequence). CDR3 size: 13 residues. As DNA, the CDR3 is TGTGCCAGCAGTACGACAGGGGGCCTTACGCAGTATTTT. It yields the protein CASSTTGGLTQYF.

The V gene is TRBV5-1, the J gene TRBJ2-7; the match to TRBD2 covers 14 bases. The germline gives CDR1 SGHRS, CDR2 YFSETQ. Trimming removed 0 bases from V and 6 bases from J; junction bases left unmatched: 2. This CDR3 has 15 residues. The CDR3 loop is CASSLGGLAGGEQYF. The CDR3 DNA reads as TGCGCCAGCAGCTTGGGAGGACTAGCGGGAGGCGAGCAGTACTTC.

This clone was observed once. This chain links TRBV7-9 with TRBJ2-1; a weak D match, TRBD1 (6 bases). CDR3 length: 14 residues. V lost 5 bases, J lost 7 bases, and 15 bases lay in between. Looked up from germline, CDR1 is SEHNR and CDR2 is FQNEAQ (reference sequence). CDR3 loop: CASSPRTARNEQFF. The CDR3, as DNA: TGTGCCAGCAGCCCAAGGACAGCGCGGAATGAGCAGTTCTTC.

Of note for this clone: Other DNA sequences from this sample encode an identical CDR3 as well. The J gene is TRBJ1-2, the V gene TRBV6-5, with TRBD1 identical over 7 bases. Germline V CDR1 and CDR2: MNHEY, SVGAGI. The CDR3 covers 15 residues. The ends lost 2 bases at V and 7 bases at J; junction bases unmatched: 10. The CDR3 nucleotides read TGTGCCAGCAGTTACCGGGACAGCCTTGAAGGTGGCTACACCTTC. Its translation: CASSYRDSLEGGYTF.

This chain links TRBV7-2 with TRBJ1-1; no clear D gene. The CDR3 length is 14 residues. Trimming pared 3 bases from V and 1 base from J, leaving 9 bases between. CDR1 is SGHTA and CDR2 is FQGNSA in the germline V gene. CDR3 coding DNA: TGTGCCAGCAGCTTCTCTGCAGGGAACACTGAAGCTTTCTTT. As protein: CASSFSAGNTEAFF.

The V and J genes are TRBV5-1 and TRBJ2-7; 7 positions match TRBD2. V shed 4 bases, J shed 3 bases, and the junction held 4 bases outside the gene matches. The germline gives CDR1 SGHRS, CDR2 YFSETQ. The CDR3 is 13 residues long. The CDR3 bases are TGCGCCAGCAGCCCAGGACTAGACTACGAGCAGTACTTC. It translates to CASSPGLDYEQYF.

In this sample, this clone turned up once. The gene calls are TRBV19 and TRBJ1-2, with D unclear. The CDR3 sequence is 13 residues long. Germline lookup yields CDR1 LNHDA and CDR2 SQIVND (reference sequence). Trimming took 8 bases from V and 4 from J, leaving 14 bases between them. The CDR3 reads CASSDVGLYGYTF. CDR3 bases: TGTGCCAGTTCGGACGTGGGTCTCTATGGCTACACCTTC.

As concerns this clone: Other nucleotide sequences from this sample produce the same CDR3. The gene calls are TRBV11-2 and TRBJ1-5; 7 bases are a match to TRBD1. The germline V gene has CDR1 SGHAT and CDR2 FQNNGV. Trimming took 3 bases from V and 4 from J; bases not matched to a gene: 0. The CDR3 runs to 13 residues. Here the CDR3 DNA reads TGTGCCAGCAGCTTGGACAGGAATCAGCCCCAGCATTTT. Translated: CASSLDRNQPQHF.

The J gene is TRBJ1-4, the V gene TRBV10-2; 9 nucleotides match TRBD1. CDR1 WSHSY and CDR2 SAAADI come from the germline V gene. This CDR3 contains 17 residues. The junction had 11 bases not matched to a gene; V was cut back by 2 bases and J by 7 bases. The CDR3 DNA reads TGCGCCAGCAGTGAGCCTCCGGTCGGGACAGGGCTTGAAAAACTGTTTTTT. Translated, it gives CASSEPPVGTGLEKLFF.

The gene calls are TRBV7-9 and TRBJ2-3; 7 bases line up with TRBD2. With V trimmed by 0 bases and J by 0 bases, 12 bases remained unmatched. The CDR3 covers 19 residues. Germline V CDR1 and CDR2: SEHNR, FQNEAQ (reference sequence). The CDR3 bases are TGTGCCAGCAGCTTAGCGGTCTCGGGGGGATTATCTAGCACAGATACGCAGTATTTT. Encoded protein: CASSLAVSGGLSSTDTQYF.

The V gene is TRBV2, the J gene TRBJ1-5; D is unresolved. The CDR3 sequence is 16 residues long. V lost 4 bases and J lost 4, with 17 bases in between. Per germline, CDR1 SNHLY and CDR2 FYNNEI. Here the CDR3 reads CASSAHGGWGNQPQHF. In nucleotides, the CDR3 is TGTGCCAGCAGTGCCCACGGAGGGTGGGGTAATCAGCCCCAGCATTTT.

The chain couples TRBV2 to TRBJ1-1; D is uncertain. CDR1 is SNHLY, CDR2 FYNNEI, per germline. This CDR3 has 12 residues. Trimming removed 4 bases from V and 10 bases from J, with 13 bases in between. CDR3 amino acids: CASSVTGIRAFF. As DNA, the CDR3 is TGTGCCAGCAGTGTCACGGGAATTAGAGCTTTCTTT.

V and J are TRBV5-6 and TRBJ1-4; 8 positions match TRBD1. The CDR3 runs to 16 residues. The germline CDR1 and CDR2 sequences are SGHDT and YYEEEE. V gave up 4 bases and J gave up 4 bases; unmatched junction bases: 9. The CDR3 nucleotides read TGTGCCAGCAGCACCGACAGGGGCCTGGGTAATGAAAAACTGTTTTTT. Translated, it gives CASSTDRGLGNEKLFF.

The chain uses TRBV7-2 and TRBJ2-6; D is uncertain. The V end lost 5 bases, the J end lost 0 bases, and 11 bases lay between the germline ends. The CDR3 extends over 16 amino acids. Per the germline V gene, CDR1 is SGHTA and CDR2 is FQGNSA. The CDR3: CASSKETRSGANVLTF. The CDR3 nucleotides read TGTGCCAGCAGCAAAGAAACTCGCTCTGGGGCCAACGTCCTGACTTTC.